This T cell receptor (beta chain) derives from a study of metastatic and nonmetastatic thyroid tumors. At the level of the study: Samples came from malignant and benign thyroid patients, and repertoires were compared across blood and tumor or nodule tissue. Study-level points and caveats: As reported, TCR beta diversity in blood and tumor was significantly higher in malignant thyroid tumors than in benign nodules.

As handled by the study authors: It was from CDR3 differences across clinicopathological groups that a distant-metastasis classifier for papillary thyroid cancer was built. TCRdb reanalyzed the PCR reads via MiXCR. These V and J calls rely on TCRdb rather than the paper's analysis. The sample lists over 9,500 clones, under 35% occurring once. Between the trimmed V and J ends, which lost 6 bases and 5 bases, there was a span of 13 bases. This CDR3 is 13 amino acids long. Germline V CDR1 and CDR2: MDHEN, SYDVKM. Before thyroid surgery, none of the patients had received any treatment. In the case of this clone: Its antigen is as yet unknown.

The TCR sequence derives from a female donor with papillary thyroid cancer or a benign thyroid nodule (not recorded which). Some clones in this sample may be carry-over from other donors' samples. The rearrangement uses TRBV28 and TRBJ1-2; the D gene is possibly TRBD1 (6 bases). The sample consisted of tumor tissue. In DNA form, the CDR3 reads TGTGCCAGCAGCTCCGGACAGCTGTATGGCTACACCTTC. Amino acids: CASSSGQLYGYTF.